This passage covers 20 T cell receptor beta chains from one sample sequenced in a study of spatial heterogeneity in lung cancer. Regarding time point: sample taken at primary tumor resection. TCRdb reprocessed the 5' RACE reads via MiXCR and lists one record per CDR3 protein. The table has tens of thousands of distinct CDR3 sequences, approximately 7% seen once. The specimen comprised PBMCs, sampled at surgery. These receptors originate from a male donor with early-stage non-small cell lung cancer.

This clonotype was picked up many times. The V gene is TRBV7-8, the J gene TRBJ2-4; D is unresolved. CDR1 and CDR2 (germline): SGHVS, FQNEAQ. Trimming shortened V by 2 bases and J by 2 bases, and 4 bases separated the two germline ends. CDR3 length: 13 amino acids. CDR3 coding DNA: TGTGCCAGCAGCTTAAGTACCAAAAACATTCAGTACTTC. Its protein is CASSLSTKNIQYF.

This clonotype was observed many times. The V and J genes are TRBV5-1 and TRBJ2-7, with 7 nucleotides matching TRBD1. CDR1 is SGHRS and CDR2 is YFSETQ in the germline V gene. This CDR3 is 14 amino acids long. V lost 6 bases and J lost 4; bases outside the gene matches: 10. CDR3 DNA sequence: TGCGCCAGCACCCAAAAGATGGGACAGTACGAGCAGTACTTC. Protein: CASTQKMGQYEQYF.

The chain links TRBV7-2 to TRBJ2-5, with D possibly being TRBD2 (6 bases). V was pared by 5 bases and J by 4 bases, with 20 bases between. Germline V CDR1 and CDR2: SGHTA, FQGNSA. This CDR3 contains 16 residues. The CDR3 DNA follows: TGTGCCAGCAGCCGAAGAAGGACTCAGGAGGGAGAGACCCAGTACTTC. It yields the protein CASSRRRTQEGETQYF.

The chain employs TRBV6-1 and TRBJ2-7; D is possibly TRBD1 or TRBD2 (6 bases each). From germline, CDR1 is MNHNS and CDR2 SASEGT. The V end lost 5 bases, the J end lost 6 bases, and 20 bases lay between the germline ends. This CDR3 has 15 residues. CDR3 in DNA: TGTGCCAGCAGTACCTACATAGGGGGGCAAAGCGAGCAGTACTTC. Protein: CASSTYIGGQSEQYF.

This clonotype is deemed medium-sized (0.01 to 0.1%). The chain has TRBV2 and TRBJ2-4, with TRBD1 matching 7 bases. The CDR3 covers 16 residues. Looked up from germline, CDR1 is SNHLY and CDR2 is FYNNEI. V lost 5 bases, J lost 2 bases, and 9 bases stayed unmatched. For the CDR3, the DNA is TGTGCCAGCAGTCCCGACAGGGTGTATACCAAAAACATTCAGTACTTC. This gives the protein CASSPDRVYTKNIQYF. The full variable domain, completed using reference TRBV2 and TRBJ2-4, is EPEVTQTPSHQVTQMGQEVILRCVPISNHLYFYWYRQILGQKVEFLVSFYNNEISEKSEIFDDQFSVERPDGSNFTLKIRSTKLEDSAMYFCASSPDRVYTKNIQYFGAGTRLSVL.

The chain links TRBV6-5 to TRBJ1-2; maybe TRBD1 (6 bases). This CDR3 region has 15 residues. Germline loops: CDR1 MNHEY, CDR2 SVGAGI. Between the trimmed V and J ends, which lost 5 bases and 2 bases, there was a span of 15 bases. CDR3 nucleotides: TGTGCCAGCAGTAGGACAGAACTGGGAAACTATGGCTACACCTTC. Its translation is CASSRTELGNYGYTF.

This clonotype was seen a few times. The chain employs TRBV12-3 or TRBV12-4 and TRBJ2-1, with TRBD2 matching over 8 bases. CDR3 length equals 17 residues. Germline trimming cut 2 bases from V and 2 bases from J; bases unmatched to any gene: 8. The DNA for the CDR3 is TGTGCCAGCAGTTTAAAACTAGCGGATATTACCTACAATGAGCAGTTCTTC. It yields the protein CASSLKLADITYNEQFF.

This clonotype was seen many times. This chain uses TRBV29-1 with TRBJ2-1; the match to TRBD1 covers 7 bases. CDR1 is SQVTM and CDR2 is ANQGSEA in the germline V gene. Unmatched junction bases numbered 6, after V lost 4 bases and J lost 12 bases. The CDR3 totals 11 residues. The CDR3 nucleotides are TGCAGCGTTGGTTCAGACAGGGTGCAGTTCTTC. Translated, it gives CSVGSDRVQFF.

This clonotype was found many times. V usage is TRBV19 and J usage is TRBJ2-1; D might be TRBD1 (6 bases). V was cut by 3 bases and J by 0 bases, with 6 bases left in between. CDR3 length equals 14 residues. Germline V gene data show CDR1 as LNHDA and CDR2 as SQIVND (reference sequence). Here the CDR3 DNA reads TGTGCCAGTAGTATCAGGGGCTCCTACAATGAGCAGTTCTTC. Protein sequence: CASSIRGSYNEQFF.

V gene TRBV2 combines with J gene TRBJ2-7; the match to TRBD1 covers 8 bases. Looked up from germline, CDR1 is SNHLY and CDR2 is FYNNEI. V lost 6 bases to trimming and J lost 1 base; unmatched junction nucleotides: 11. The CDR3 has 16 amino acids. The CDR3 DNA sequence: TGTGCCAGCAGCAGGGGGCCCGACTGGGATTCCTACGAGCAGTACTTC. Its protein product is CASSRGPDWDSYEQYF. Variable domain in full (rest from reference TRBV2 and TRBJ2-7): EPEVTQTPSHQVTQMGQEVILRCVPISNHLYFYWYRQILGQKVEFLVSFYNNEISEKSEIFDDQFSVERPDGSNFTLKIRSTKLEDSAMYFCASSRGPDWDSYEQYFGPGTRLTVT.

Many counts were recorded for this clonotype. V gene TRBV6-4 combines with J gene TRBJ1-2; 11 bases map to TRBD1. This CDR3 comprises 16 residues. V lost 8 bases to trimming and J lost 7 bases; unmatched junction nucleotides: 15. Germline V gene lookup returns CDR1 MRHNA and CDR2 SNTAGT. The CDR3, as DNA: TGTGCCAGCGCCGAACGGACAGGGGGCGGTCTCTTTGGCTACACCTTC. This sequence encodes CASAERTGGGLFGYTF.

This clonotype was seen repeatedly, ten times or more. The junction differs from germline at one of its ends, possibly a read error. The chain employs TRBV28 and TRBJ2-2; 7 nucleotides match TRBD2. This CDR3 comprises 13 residues. Germline assignment: CDR1 MDHEN and CDR2 SYDVKM. The CDR3 bases are TGTGCCAGCAAGCAGAACGGGGGGACGGAGGTGTTTTTT. Residues: CASKQNGGTEVFF.

This clonotype was seen repeatedly, ten times or more. The chain is built from TRBV6-2 or TRBV6-3 and TRBJ1-1; D remains ambiguous. Germline loops: CDR1 MNHEY, CDR2 SVGEGT. Trimming took off 6 bases at V and 5 bases at J, with 13 bases between the two ends. There are 13 residues in the CDR3. The CDR3 nucleotides read TGTGCCAGCAGAGTTGTCGGTAGAACTGAAGCTTTCTTT. Amino acid sequence: CASRVVGRTEAFF.

This clonotype was observed a few times. The V and J genes are TRBV7-9 and TRBJ2-7; TRBD1 aligns across 8 bases. V lost 4 bases and J lost 6; bases outside the gene matches: 5. This CDR3 comprises 13 residues. Germline CDR1 is SEHNR and CDR2 is FQNEAQ (reference sequence). The CDR3 DNA reads TGTGCCAGCAGCTCGGGACAGGCGGGCGAGCAGTACTTC. This encodes CASSSGQAGEQYF.

This clonotype was recorded at least ten times. V usage is TRBV12-3 or TRBV12-4 and J usage is TRBJ1-3, with D uncertain. This CDR3 comprises 12 residues. Deletions cut 5 bases from V and 3 bases from J, with 5 bases between. The CDR3 DNA is TGTGCCAGCAGTGTCGGTGGAAACACCATATATTTT. Translation: CASSVGGNTIYF.

This clonotype appeared many times. In DNA, the CDR3 is TGCGCCAGCAGCCCAGACGGGACAGGGAACAATGGCTACACCTTC. It translates to CASSPDGTGNNGYTF. The chain recombines TRBV5-1 with TRBJ1-2; 9 nucleotides align to TRBD1. The V gene's germline CDR1 is SGHRS and CDR2 YFSETQ. This CDR3 comprises 15 residues. The J segment lost 6 bases and the V segment lost 4 bases, leaving 10 bases of the junction unmatched.

DNA of the CDR3: TGTGCCAGCAGTTTATACAGGCAAGAGACCCAGTACTTC. Encoded protein: CASSLYRQETQYF. The chain carries TRBV28 and TRBJ2-5; perhaps TRBD1 as D (5 bases). V dropped 1 base and J dropped 2 bases, with 5 bases sitting between them. Germline V gene lookup returns CDR1 MDHEN and CDR2 SYDVKM. The CDR3 spans 13 residues.

This clonotype was picked up a small number of times. J is TRBJ2-3 and V is TRBV29-1, with 14 bases lining up with TRBD2. CDR3 length equals 18 residues. Germline V gives CDR1 SQVTM, CDR2 ANQGSEA. This CDR3 is CSTKGTSGSGWSTDTQYF. The CDR3 coding sequence is TGCAGTACAAAGGGGACTAGCGGGAGTGGTTGGAGCACAGATACGCAGTATTTT.

There are many counts of this clonotype. The chain uses TRBV3-1 and TRBJ2-1, with D possibly being TRBD2 (6 bases). V dropped 4 bases and J dropped 4 bases, with 8 bases sitting between them. CDR1 is LGHDT and CDR2 is YNNKEL in the germline V gene (reference sequence). This CDR3 comprises 13 residues. CDR3 sequence reads: CASSRGKYNEQFF. CDR3 nucleotide sequence: TGTGCCAGCAGCCGCGGGAAATACAATGAGCAGTTCTTC.

This clonotype was observed at least ten times. The chain has TRBV28 and TRBJ1-1; perhaps TRBD1 as D (6 bases). The CDR3 is 14 residues long. Germline CDR1 MDHEN, CDR2 SYDVKM. The V and J ends lost 5 bases and 5 bases respectively, with 15 bases between them. CDR3 in DNA: TGTGCCAGCAGTAAGGGGGGGCTGGGGACTGAAGCTTTCTTT. Translating gives CASSKGGLGTEAFF. Complete variable domain (other parts from reference TRBV28 and TRBJ1-1): DVKVTQSSRYLVKRTGEKVFLECVQDMDHENMFWYRQDPGLGLRLIYFSYDVKMKEKGDIPEGYSVSREKKERFSLILESASTNQTSMYLCASSKGGLGTEAFFGQGTRLTVV.